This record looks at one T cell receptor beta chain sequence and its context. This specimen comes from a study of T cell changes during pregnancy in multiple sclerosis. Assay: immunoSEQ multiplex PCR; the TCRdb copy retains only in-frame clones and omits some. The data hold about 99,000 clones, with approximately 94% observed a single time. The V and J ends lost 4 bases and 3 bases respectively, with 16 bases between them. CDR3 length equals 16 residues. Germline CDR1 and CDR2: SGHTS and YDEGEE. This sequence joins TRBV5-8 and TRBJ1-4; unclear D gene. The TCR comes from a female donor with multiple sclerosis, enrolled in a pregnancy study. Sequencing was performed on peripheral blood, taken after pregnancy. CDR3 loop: CASSLGREIANEKLFF. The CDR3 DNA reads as TGTGCCAGCAGCCTAGGCCGGGAGATAGCTAATGAAAAACTGTTTTTT.